Given below is one T cell receptor (beta chain) in context. Its antigen is still unknown. It has no much larger one-base neighbor in the sample; base qualities were not kept. In the paper's terms, the treatment or condition label means: live attenuated yellow fever vaccine strain. At every blood-draw timepoint, two biological replicates of bulk PBMCs were collected. A standard Ficoll-Paque protocol was used to isolate PBMCs from peripheral blood. TriZol was used to extract RNA from bulk PBMCs, CD4 and CD8 fractions, and dextramer-positive and dextramer-negative fractions. TCR cDNA was synthesized by 5'RACE template switching, which introduced a universal primer site and unique molecular identifiers. Priming for cDNA synthesis came from both the TCR alpha and TCR beta constant segments. Libraries were amplified in two PCR steps, with sample barcodes and sequencing adapters added in the second step. Sequencing of libraries was done on Illumina HiSeq 2500 (2x100 bp) or NovaSeq (2x150 bp). Per the source publication's procedure: Reads were demultiplexed and collapsed into UMI consensus sequences with MIGEC, and V(D)J alignment was performed with MiXCR. Clonotypes responding to the vaccine were identified with edgeR on replicate PBMC samples, with the criteria of FDR below 0.01 and a log2 fold change above 5 up to day 15. Each bulk clonotype was labeled CD4 or CD8 based on which sequenced repertoire, CD4 or CD8, contained the clonotype at higher abundance. TCRdb handled the public reads itself, with Q25 trimming in fastp and clone calling in MiXCR, and kept productive beta chains. All rows with the same CDR3 protein become a single entry with the most common DNA and genes. These V and J calls originate from TCRdb's pipeline instead of the authors' own analysis. Within this sample are hundreds of thousands of distinct CDR3 sequences, with more than 9% of them counted one time only. The top ten clones comprise just under 15% of the sample.

This sample is part of a study of T cells after yellow fever vaccination (dated by TCRdb to the late 2010s). Looking at the study overall: Libraries from fractions with low cell numbers were prepared with the SMART-Seq v4 Ultra Low Input RNA kit. Blood was collected at multiple timepoints before and after primary and secondary immunization, and bulk PBMC replicates and cell subsets were isolated. Two healthy male donors made up the cohort, one aged 18 to 30 years and the other aged 30 to 40 years. To follow T-cell clones before and after both primary and booster YFV17D yellow fever vaccination, bulk TCR alpha and beta repertoires underwent longitudinal sequencing. Results the study describes overall, beyond this receptor: The secondary T-cell response was found to be weaker but faster than the primary response, with a peak reached on day 5 rather than on day 15. After the booster, most clones that had expanded after primary vaccination were detected again (nearly 97% of CD4 and 88% of CD8), suggesting broad maintenance of memory. A small share of clonotypes occurred in both CD4 and CD8 compartments, likely arising from convergent recombination. Because abundant contaminating clonotypes from the bulk population could be contained in FACS-sorted repertoires, computational filtering was required. Only a couple of donors were included in the study, so the extent to which the findings can be generalized is limited.

V gives up 3 bases and J gives up 0 bases, and the segment between their germline ends measures 15 bases. Inclusive of the bounding cysteine and phenylalanine, the CDR3 is 17 residues long. The CDR3 DNA has 51 bases and is translated from base 1. The V and J segments used are TRBV12-3 or TRBV12-4 and TRBJ1-5; too little of a D gene remains to name it. The sample in question was PBMCs, obtained on the day of the yellow fever booster vaccination. The receptor was derived from a man aged 25 to 40 who received the YFV17D yellow fever vaccine. The CDR3 region: CASSFSLTDFSNQPQHF. The DNA reads TGTGCCAGCAGTTTTTCCTTGACTGACTTTAGCAATCAGCCCCAGCATTTT.